A selection of T cell receptor beta chains follows, all from one sample in a study of long-term antiretroviral therapy in people with HIV. Here immunoSEQ multiplex PCR was the method, and the copy in TCRdb shows in-frame clones only, minus some. Of about 23,000 clones listed, 65% to 85% are singletons. The specimen comprised unsorted PBMCs, sampled about 4.3 years after starting antiretroviral therapy. Receptors originate from a man aged 25 to 45 with HIV. CDR3s include the opening cysteine and the closing phenylalanine or tryptophan. D genes are given only for firm matches. Not every row has a clone size; where given, it reads once, few, many or a size class.

abundance	v_gene	j_gene	d_gene	CDR3aa	CDR3nt
NA	TRBV5-1	TRBJ2-3	NA	CASSRVGGSRTQYF	TGCGCCAGCAGCCGGGTGGGGGGATCTCGGACGCAGTATTTT
NA	TRBV6-5	TRBJ1-2	NA	CASSYSTGANYGYTF	TGTGCCAGCAGTTACTCGACAGGTGCTAACTATGGCTACACCTTC
NA	TRBV14	TRBJ2-7	TRBD2	CASSQASSGISDEQYF	TGTGCCAGCAGCCAAGCGTCTAGCGGGATATCTGACGAGCAGTACTTC
NA	TRBV6-4	TRBJ1-2	NA	CASSDYGYTF	TGTGCCAGCAGTGATTATGGCTACACCTTC
NA	TRBV7-2	TRBJ1-5	NA	CASSRGRRPQHF	TGTGCCAGCAGCCGCGGACGGAGACCCCAGCATTTT
NA	TRBV6-1	TRBJ1-5	TRBD1	CASSGPDPTGGLYSNQPQHF	TGTGCCAGCAGTGGACCCGATCCGACAGGGGGGCTGTATAGCAATCAGCCCCAGCATTTT
NA	TRBV2	TRBJ2-4	NA	CASSRDRDIAKNIQYF	TGTGCCAGCAGTCGGGACCGCGATATAGCCAAAAACATTCAGTACTTC
once	TRBV9	TRBJ1-4	NA	CASSAADGKLFF	TGTGCCAGCAGCGCGGCGGACGGAAAACTGTTTTTT
NA	TRBV7-9	TRBJ2-5	NA	CASSHPFQETQYF	TGTGCCAGCAGCCACCCCTTTCAAGAGACCCAGTACTTC
NA	TRBV11-2	TRBJ2-5	TRBD2	CASSRGLAGWETQYF	TGTGCCAGCAGCCGAGGGCTAGCGGGTTGGGAGACCCAGTACTTC